The 15 T cell receptor beta chains presented below share a single source sample, sequenced in a study of long-term antiretroviral therapy in people with HIV. Researchers report immunoSEQ v3.0 was run at survey level. TCRdb's copy holds only in-frame clones and misses some; the assay was immunoSEQ multiplex PCR. This table holds around 38,000 clones, 94% found once. The sequencing here drew on unsorted PBMCs, taken 9 to 9.5 years after starting antiretroviral therapy. The receptors were gathered from a man aged 25-40 years with HIV.

This chain connects TRBV5-1 to TRBJ1-4, with 7 bases fitting TRBD1. Germline CDR1 SGHRS, CDR2 YFSETQ. This CDR3 is 16 amino acids long. V shed 4 bases, J shed 2 bases, and the junction held 8 bases outside the gene matches. CDR3 in DNA: TGCGCCAGCAGCACGCAGGGGGTCGTGACTAATGAAAAACTGTTTTTT. This translates into CASSTQGVVTNEKLFF.

The chain uses TRBV28 and TRBJ1-6, with D hard to call. From germline, CDR1 is MDHEN and CDR2 SYDVKM. The CDR3 sequence is 14 residues long. The V end was cut by 6 bases, the J end by 7 bases, with 13 bases between. The CDR3 here is CASSLAENNSPLHF. For the CDR3, the DNA is TGTGCCAGCAGCCTGGCCGAGAACAATTCACCCCTCCACTTT.

The V gene is TRBV27, the J gene TRBJ1-4; 8 bases agree with TRBD1. Germline CDR1 MNHEY, CDR2 SMNVEV (reference sequence). After removal of 7 bases from V and 10 bases from J, the junction contained 8 bases not matched to a gene. The CDR3 runs 13 residues. The CDR3 spells CASNNRGVGKLFF. The CDR3 DNA follows: TGTGCCAGCAACAACAGGGGGGTGGGAAAACTGTTTTTT.

The chain uses TRBV2 and TRBJ2-1, with D perhaps TRBD1 or TRBD2 (5 bases each). Germline CDR1 is SNHLY and CDR2 is FYNNEI. Trimming removed 3 bases from V and 5 bases from J, with 14 bases in between. The CDR3 runs 15 residues. The CDR3 sequence: CASSEQVGGNNEQFF. CDR3 DNA sequence: TGTGCCAGCAGTGAGCAAGTTGGGGGTAACAATGAGCAGTTCTTC.

The chain couples TRBV10-2 to TRBJ1-1; 9 nucleotides line up with TRBD1. Germline CDR1 WSHSY, CDR2 SAAADI. The J segment lost 3 bases and the V segment lost 4 bases, leaving 3 bases of the junction unmatched. The CDR3 covers 14 residues. CDR3 DNA sequence: TGCGCCAGCAGTGCGACAGGGGGTTACACTGAAGCTTTCTTT. Translation gives CASSATGGYTEAFF.

This chain joins TRBV7-2 and TRBJ1-1, with D possibly matching TRBD1 (5 bases). CDR1 and CDR2 (germline): SGHTA, FQGNSA. This CDR3 contains 15 residues. V was clipped by 1 base and J by 0 bases, with 9 bases between them. The CDR3 sequence is CASSLVGGVNTEAFF. DNA for the CDR3: TGTGCCAGCAGCTTAGTGGGAGGGGTGAACACTGAAGCTTTCTTT.

The V call is TRBV5-4, the J call TRBJ2-6; 7 bases are a match to TRBD1. Germline V gene data show CDR1 as SGHNT and CDR2 as YYREEE (reference sequence). CDR3 length: 19 amino acids. Trimming removed 0 bases from V and 13 bases from J; junction bases left unmatched: 22. The CDR3 DNA is TGTGCCAGCAGCTTGGGACAGGGAAATAATGCCCCTCGCCACAGGGTCCTGACTTTC. It codes for CASSLGQGNNAPRHRVLTF.

The CDR3 loop reads CARPPRYQPQHF. CDR3 nucleotides: TGTGCCAGACCCCCTCGTTATCAGCCCCAGCATTTT. This chain joins TRBV7-5 and TRBJ1-5. TRBV7-5 is annotated as a pseudogene. The CDR3 has 12 residues.

The CDR3 spells CAISPGPSTDTQYF. The CDR3 bases are TGTGCCATCAGTCCGGGGCCTAGCACAGATACGCAGTATTTT. The chain couples TRBV10-3 to TRBJ2-3; either TRBD1 or TRBD2 may supply D (5 bases each). The germline V and J ends were trimmed by 5 bases and 0 bases, with 9 bases remaining between them. The germline V gene has CDR1 ENHRY and CDR2 SYGVKD. The CDR3 has 14 amino acids.

For the CDR3, the DNA is TGTGCCAGCAGTTACTCGACAGGGGGAGGGACCGGGGAGCTGTTTTTT. This translates into CASSYSTGGGTGELFF. The chain is built from TRBV6-5 and TRBJ2-2, with 9 nucleotides matching TRBD1. The CDR3 consists of 16 residues. J lost 5 bases, V lost 0 bases, and 4 bases had no gene match. Germline V CDR1 and CDR2: MNHEY, SVGAGI.

The rearrangement links TRBV7-6 to TRBJ2-2; no reliable D call. The germline V and J ends were trimmed by 10 bases and 3 bases, with 15 bases remaining between them. The CDR3 consists of 14 residues. CDR1 and CDR2 (germline): SGHVS, FNYEAQ. Here the CDR3 reads CATSPVLDTGELFF. In nucleotides, the CDR3 is TGTGCCACCTCTCCGGTGTTGGACACCGGGGAGCTGTTTTTT.

About this clone: Compared with germline, one end of the junction differs, possibly owing to a read error. This sequence joins TRBV7-7 and TRBJ2-1, with D hard to call. The V gene's germline CDR1 is SSHAT and CDR2 FNYEAQ (reference sequence). CDR3 length equals 13 residues. The CDR3 DNA reads TGTGCTAGCAGCCTATCTCAACCGTATGAGCAGTTCTTC. It codes for CASSLSQPYEQFF. Full variable domain (missing parts from reference TRBV7-7 and TRBJ2-1): GAGVSQSPRYKVTKRGQDVTLRCDPISSHATLYWYQQALGQGPEFLTYFNYEAQPDKSGLPSDRFSAERPEGSISTLTIQRTEQRDSAMYRCASSLSQPYEQFFGPGTRLTVL.

Only one count was recorded for this clone. This rearrangement joins TRBV27 to TRBJ2-1, with 7 positions matching TRBD2. The CDR3 is 17 residues long. Germline assignment: CDR1 MNHEY and CDR2 SMNVEV (reference sequence). Trimming removed 8 bases from V and 0 bases from J; junction bases left unmatched: 13. This CDR3 is CASHPIGGGNSYNEQFF. The CDR3, as DNA: TGTGCCAGCCACCCCATAGGCGGGGGAAACTCCTACAATGAGCAGTTCTTC.

V is TRBV2 and J is TRBJ2-5; weak D call: TRBD2 (5 bases). V lost 4 bases, J lost 5 bases, and 20 bases lay in between. In germline, CDR1 is SNHLY, CDR2 FYNNEI. The CDR3 has 16 amino acids. CDR3 in DNA: TGTGCCAGCAGTGTGTCATCCAGCGGTGGTGGGGAGACCCAGTACTTC. Amino acid sequence: CASSVSSSGGGETQYF.

The V call is TRBV19, the J call TRBJ1-4, with a weak D call TRBD1 (5 bases). CDR1 is LNHDA and CDR2 is SQIVND in the germline V gene (reference sequence). V was shortened by 0 bases and J by 5 bases, with 10 bases between the two germline ends. The CDR3 has 15 residues. The CDR3 DNA reads as TGTGCCAGTAGTATAGATCCAGGGAGGAATGAAAAACTGTTTTTT. It codes for CASSIDPGRNEKLFF.